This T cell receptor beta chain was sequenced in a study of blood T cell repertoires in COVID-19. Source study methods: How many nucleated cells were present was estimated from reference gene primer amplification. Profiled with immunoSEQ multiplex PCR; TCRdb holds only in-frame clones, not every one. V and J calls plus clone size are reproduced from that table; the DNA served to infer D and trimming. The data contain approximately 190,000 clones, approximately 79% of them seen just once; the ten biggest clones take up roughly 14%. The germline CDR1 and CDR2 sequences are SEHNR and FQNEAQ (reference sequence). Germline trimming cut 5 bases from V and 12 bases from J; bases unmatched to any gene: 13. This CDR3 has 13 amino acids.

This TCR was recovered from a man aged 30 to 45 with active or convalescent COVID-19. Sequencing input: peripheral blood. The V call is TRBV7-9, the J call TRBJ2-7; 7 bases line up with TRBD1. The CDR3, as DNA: TGTGCCAGCAGCCTCCCGGGACAGATGAGTCCGTACGTC. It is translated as CASSLPGQMSPYV.